The 3 T cell receptor beta chains reported below all come from one sample, sequenced in a study of blood T cell repertoires in COVID-19. Sequencing was performed with immunoSEQ multiplex PCR; in TCRdb, only in-frame clones are kept and a portion is missing. The sample holds about 330,000 clones, around 90% seen once. Sequenced: PBMCs or T cells enriched from blood (not recorded which). The receptors shown here come from a man in his thirties or forties who had recovered from COVID-19.

The chain uses TRBV6-4 and TRBJ2-1; 9 bases align to TRBD1. V lost 2 bases to trimming and J lost 7 bases; unmatched junction nucleotides: 6. Germline V CDR1 and CDR2: MRHNA, SNTAGT. The CDR3 extends over 15 amino acids. DNA of the CDR3: TGTGCCAGCAGTGACACAGGGGGCGATAAAAATGAGCAGTTCTTC. Its translation is CASSDTGGDKNEQFF.

This clone was seen more than once but under ten times. This sequence joins TRBV2 and TRBJ2-5; a possible D gene is TRBD2 (5 bases). Trimming removed 4 bases from V and 5 bases from J, with 8 bases in between. Germline V lookup: CDR1 SNHLY, CDR2 FYNNEI. This CDR3 contains 12 residues. DNA of the CDR3: TGTGCCAGCAGTGTCCGAGGGGAGACCCAGTACTTC. The encoded protein is CASSVRGETQYF.

This chain uses TRBV19 with TRBJ2-2; the D gene is possibly TRBD2 (5 bases). V lost 1 base and J 7 bases, leaving 7 bases between the germline ends. The CDR3 extends over 13 amino acids. CDR1 LNHDA and CDR2 SQIVND come from the germline V gene (reference sequence). CDR3 region: CASSIGRGGELFF. The CDR3 coding sequence is TGTGCCAGTAGTATAGGCCGGGGCGGGGAGCTGTTTTTT. The full variable domain, with the rest looked up from reference TRBV19 and TRBJ2-2, is DGGITQSPKYLFRKEGQNVTLSCEQNLNHDAMYWYRQDPGQGLRLIYYSQIVNDFQKGDIAEGYSVSREKKESFPLTVTSAQKNPTAFYLCASSIGRGGELFFGEGSRLTVL.